Described below is a single T cell receptor (beta chain) sequence and its context. The data belong to a study of CD8 T cells in Susac syndrome. An input of roughly 0.5 to 1 ug of RNA was subjected to reverse transcription using random hexamers. A single record per CDR3 protein comes from TCRdb applying MiXCR to the immunoSEQ multiplex PCR reads. The sample holds 210,000 or so distinct CDR3 sequences, approximately 94% seen once. J was trimmed by 1 base and V by 7 bases; bases with no gene match: 3. The CDR3 spans 14 residues. This clonotype was sampled from a human donor with Susac syndrome. Sample: CD4+ T cells from PBMCs. The rearrangement links TRBV12-3 or TRBV12-4 to TRBJ1-1, with 10 bases identical to TRBD1. The CDR3 reads CASIRTGGNTEAFF. The CDR3, as DNA: TGTGCCAGCATCCGGACAGGGGGGAACACTGAAGCTTTCTTT.